The rows below give T cell receptor beta chains drawn from one sample of a study of tumor-infiltrating lymphocytes in primary liver carcinoma. One entry per CDR3 protein, called by TCRdb with MiXCR from the multiplex PCR reads. The repertoire holds about 310,000 distinct CDR3 sequences, with approximately 54% as singletons. The sample comprised peripheral blood. Receptors were obtained from a woman aged 30 to 39 with primary liver carcinoma and hepatitis B virus infection. CDR3s include the opening cysteine and the closing phenylalanine or tryptophan. Fields, in order: V gene, J gene, D gene, clone size, CDR3 DNA, CDR3 protein. The D gene is left open where the match is weak. A row's size may be missing; if present it is once, few, many or a size class.

V gene: TRBV6-5
J gene: TRBJ1-3
D gene: .
clone size: many
CDR3 DNA: TGTGCCAGCAGTCGGGACCCAGGAGGAAACACCATATATTTT
CDR3 protein: CASSRDPGGNTIYF

V gene: TRBV6-6
J gene: TRBJ2-7
D gene: TRBD1
clone size: .
CDR3 DNA: TGTGTCAGCACTCTAAGTGTGACAGGGGACTACGAGCAGTACTTC
CDR3 protein: CVSTLSVTGDYEQYF

V gene: TRBV9
J gene: TRBJ1-2
D gene: .
clone size: .
CDR3 DNA: TGTGCCAGCAGCCTGGGGGGCAGCCCACGGGGCTACACCTTC
CDR3 protein: CASSLGGSPRGYTF

V gene: TRBV4-1
J gene: TRBJ1-1
D gene: .
clone size: .
CDR3 DNA: TGCGCCAGCAGCCATGAAGGATACAAGCTGTGCACTGAAGCTTTCTTT
CDR3 protein: CASSHEGYKLCTEAFF

V gene: TRBV29-1
J gene: TRBJ2-3
D gene: TRBD2
clone size: many
CDR3 DNA: TGCAGCGTCCGAGGACTAGCGGGACGCACAGATACGCAGTATTTT
CDR3 protein: CSVRGLAGRTDTQYF

V gene: TRBV30
J gene: TRBJ2-1
D gene: TRBD2
clone size: .
CDR3 DNA: TGTGCCTGGAGTTACGGGACTAGCAATGAGCAGTTCTTC
CDR3 protein: CAWSYGTSNEQFF

V gene: TRBV29-1
J gene: TRBJ2-7
D gene: .
clone size: .
CDR3 DNA: TGCAGCGTTGAAGGGAACATGAGGGGTCCCTACGAGCAGTACTTC
CDR3 protein: CSVEGNMRGPYEQYF

V gene: TRBV6-2/TRBV6-3
J gene: TRBJ2-5
D gene: TRBD1
clone size: .
CDR3 DNA: TGTGCCAGCAGAGACAGGGGGAGGGAGGCCCAGTACTTC
CDR3 protein: CASRDRGREAQYF

V gene: TRBV13
J gene: TRBJ2-7
D gene: TRBD2
clone size: .
CDR3 DNA: TGTGCCAGCAGCTTCTTGGGCGGGGGGAGGTACGAGCAGTACTTC
CDR3 protein: CASSFLGGGRYEQYF

V gene: TRBV6-5
J gene: TRBJ2-5
D gene: TRBD1
clone size: many
CDR3 DNA: TGTGCCAGCAGTTACCTCCCGTCGACAGGGAGAGAGACCCAGTACTTC
CDR3 protein: CASSYLPSTGRETQYF

V gene: TRBV6-5
J gene: TRBJ1-3
D gene: .
clone size: many
CDR3 DNA: TGTGCCAGCAGTTCTGGACACTCTGGAAACACCATATATTTT
CDR3 protein: CASSSGHSGNTIYF

V gene: TRBV4-1
J gene: TRBJ2-5
D gene: TRBD1
clone size: many
CDR3 DNA: TGCGCCAGCAGACCACAGGGGGCGAGGGAGACCCAGTACTTC
CDR3 protein: CASRPQGARETQYF